The rows below give T cell receptor beta chains drawn from one sample of a study of T cell clones after liver transplantation. Profiling relied on immunoSEQ multiplex PCR, and the TCRdb table lists in-frame clones only, not all of them. Among tens of thousands of clones, roughly 84% were seen once, and the ten largest hold 2.1%. The material sequenced was CD4+ T cells from blood, taken 48 months after liver transplant. The receptors were sampled from a human patient who received a liver transplant. Some T cells here may be from the graft donor. CDR3s include the opening cysteine and the closing phenylalanine or tryptophan. Fields, in order: D gene, J gene, V gene, CDR3 length, clone size, CDR3 protein, CDR3 DNA. D genes are given only for firm matches. For some rows the clone size is stated as once, few or many, or as a class when expanded; others skip it.

>.|TRBJ1-1|TRBV7-9|14|.
CASSAYREDTEAFF
TGTGCCAGCAGCGCATACAGGGAGGACACTGAAGCTTTCTTT
>.|TRBJ2-7|TRBV6-5|12|.
CASGPRVGEQYF
TGTGCCAGCGGCCCACGGGTTGGCGAGCAGTACTTC
>.|TRBJ2-5|TRBV29-1|15|.
CSVGKGSGQQETQYF
TGCAGCGTTGGTAAGGGGTCAGGGCAGCAAGAGACCCAGTACTTC
>.|TRBJ2-3|TRBV30|15|.
CAWSVRRSNTDTQYF
TGTGCCTGGAGTGTACGGCGGAGTAACACAGATACGCAGTATTTT
>.|TRBJ1-2|TRBV4-1|14|few
CASSPGRDNYGYTF
TGCGCCAGCAGTCCCGGACGAGATAACTATGGCTACACCTTC
>.|TRBJ2-5|TRBV19|12|.
CASAGAQETQYF
TGTGCCAGTGCGGGCGCTCAAGAGACCCAGTACTTC
>.|TRBJ2-1|TRBV4-3|11|.
CASSYNNEQFF
TGCGCCAGCAGCTATAACAATGAGCAGTTCTTC
>.|TRBJ1-1|TRBV7-3|14|.
CASSLYGENTEAFF
TGTGCCAGCAGCTTATACGGAGAGAACACTGAAGCTTTCTTT
>TRBD2|TRBJ2-3|TRBV4-3|15|.
CASSQDWGGTDTQYF
TGCGCCAGCAGCCAAGATTGGGGGGGAACAGATACGCAGTATTTT
>TRBD2|TRBJ2-3|TRBV7-3|14|.
CASSPPGTSDTQYF
TGTGCCAGCAGCCCGCCCGGGACTAGTGATACGCAGTATTTT
>.|TRBJ2-2|TRBV2|14|.
CASSTSRESGELFF
TGTGCCAGCAGTACTAGTCGGGAATCCGGGGAGCTGTTTTTT
>TRBD1|TRBJ2-7|TRBV5-4|13|.
CASSQQTGGGQYF
TGTGCCAGCAGCCAACAGACAGGGGGCGGGCAGTACTTC
>TRBD1|TRBJ1-5|TRBV5-6|14|medium-sized
CASSSDRGNQPQHF
TGTGCCAGCAGCAGTGACAGGGGGAATCAGCCCCAGCATTTT
>TRBD2|TRBJ2-7|TRBV7-9|15|.
CASSFGTSGPGEQYF
TGTGCCAGCAGCTTCGGGACTAGCGGGCCTGGTGAGCAGTACTTC
>.|TRBJ1-3|TRBV5-1|15|.
CASSLDSTSGNTIYF
TGCGCCAGCAGCTTGGACTCTACCTCCGGAAACACCATATATTTT
>.|TRBJ1-1|TRBV9|15|.
CASSLSGGAGTEAFF
TGTGCCAGCAGCCTTAGTGGGGGCGCCGGCACTGAAGCTTTCTTT
>TRBD1|TRBJ2-3|TRBV7-6|16|once
CASSSGQGGLADTQYF
TGTGCCAGCAGCTCGGGACAGGGGGGTCTTGCAGATACGCAGTATTTT
>TRBD1|TRBJ1-6|TRBV7-3|15|few
CASSLTGTGDSPLHF
TGTGCCAGCAGCTTGACCGGGACAGGGGATTCACCCCTCCACTTT
>.|TRBJ1-2|TRBV29-1|12|few
CSAREGNYGYTF
TGCAGCGCGAGGGAAGGGAACTATGGCTACACCTTC
>.|TRBJ1-6|TRBV11-2|12|few
CASTPGRSPLHF
TGTGCCAGCACCCCCGGCCGCTCACCCCTCCACTTT
>.|TRBJ1-5|TRBV19|14|once
CASKFGTGNQPQHF
TGTGCCAGTAAATTCGGGACGGGCAATCAGCCCCAGCATTTT
>TRBD1|TRBJ2-7|TRBV6-1|13|.
CASSQDRLGEQYF
TGTGCCAGCAGTCAGGACAGGTTAGGCGAGCAGTACTTC
>.|TRBJ1-5|TRBV4-2|14|.
CASISRGERIAGHF
TGTGCCAGCATTTCCCGGGGGGAGAGGATAGCGGGCCATTTT
>TRBD1|TRBJ1-4|TRBV6-1|14|.
CASTVRTGGEKLFF
TGTGCCAGCACCGTCAGGACAGGAGGGGAAAAACTGTTTTTT
>TRBD1|TRBJ2-7|TRBV4-2|15|.
CASSSGQALLKKQYF
TGTGCCAGCAGCTCCGGACAGGCCCTACTAAAGAAGCAGTACTTC
>.|TRBJ2-7|TRBV28|13|.
CASSSGATYEQYF
TGTGCCAGCAGTTCCGGCGCAACCTACGAGCAGTACTTC
>TRBD2|TRBJ2-3|TRBV5-4|17|.
CASSTRSPGGTTDTQYF
TGTGCCAGCAGCACGCGGTCCCCCGGGGGGACCACAGATACGCAGTATTTT
>.|TRBJ1-3|TRBV5-6|15|.
CASSLAGRTGNTIYF
TGTGCCAGCAGCTTGGCCGGAAGGACTGGAAACACCATATATTTT
>.|TRBJ2-3|TRBV28|16|.
CASSGGFSRTTDTQYF
TGTGCCAGCTCGGGCGGGTTCAGCCGAACAACAGATACGCAGTATTTT
>.|TRBJ1-4|TRBV29-1|13|.
CSVDSGRDEKLFF
TGCAGCGTTGATTCGGGACGCGATGAAAAACTGTTTTTT
>.|TRBJ2-5|TRBV14|14|.
CASSLTLISETQYF
TGTGCCAGCAGCCTCACCCTGATCTCGGAGACCCAGTACTTC
>TRBD1|TRBJ1-3|TRBV9|18|.
CASSVGTSATGAGNTIYF
TGTGCCAGCAGCGTAGGCACCTCAGCTACAGGGGCTGGAAACACCATATATTTT
>TRBD2|TRBJ2-7|TRBV7-2|15|.
CASSLGGTDSYEQYF
TGTGCCAGCAGCTTGGGGGGGACCGATTCCTACGAGCAGTACTTC
>.|TRBJ2-3|TRBV7-8|14|.
CASSPRGSTDTQYF
TGTGCCAGCAGCCCCCGAGGTAGCACAGATACGCAGTATTTT
>.|TRBJ1-4|TRBV4-1|16|.
CASSQDGGGGWQWQFF
TGCGCCAGCAGCCAAGATGGAGGGGGGGGTTGGCAGTGGCAGTTTTTT
>TRBD2|TRBJ2-2|TRBV4-2|17|few
CASSQDRAGGRAGELFF
TGTGCCAGCAGCCAAGATCGTGCCGGGGGGAGAGCCGGGGAGCTGTTTTTT
>TRBD1|TRBJ1-4|TRBV4-3|15|.
CASSRQGATNEKLFF
TGCGCCAGCAGCCGACAGGGGGCAACTAATGAAAAACTGTTTTTT
>.|TRBJ1-1|TRBV7-3|14|.
CASSLRGRGTEAFF
TGTGCCAGCAGCTTAAGGGGGAGGGGGACTGAAGCTTTCTTT
>TRBD1|TRBJ2-4|TRBV9|16|.
CASSDPGGDAKNIQYF
TGTGCCAGCAGCGACCCAGGGGGCGATGCCAAAAACATTCAGTACTTC
>TRBD2|TRBJ2-2|TRBV7-9|19|.
CASSSTGTGTSLHTGELFF
TGTGCCAGCAGCTCGACAGGGACCGGGACTAGCCTTCACACCGGGGAGCTGTTTTTT
>.|TRBJ1-3|TRBV11-3|14|.
CASSSRESGNTIYF
TGTGCCAGCAGCTCTCGGGAATCTGGAAACACCATATATTTT
>.|TRBJ2-4|TRBV12-5|11|few
CASGLWGPEYF
TGTGCTAGTGGTTTGTGGGGGCCCGAATACTTC
>.|TRBJ1-5|TRBV23-1|11|.
CSMDGNQPQHF
TGCTCAATGGATGGCAATCAGCCCCAGCATTTT
>.|TRBJ2-5|TRBV30|14|once
CAWRSRGAGETQYF
TGTGCCTGGAGATCTCGGGGGGCCGGGGAGACCCAGTACTTC
>.|TRBJ2-3|TRBV18|15|.
CASSPSMLSTDTQYF
TGTGCCAGCTCACCATCGATGCTAAGCACAGATACGCAGTATTTT
>.|TRBJ2-1|TRBV5-4|15|.
CASSLRLGDDNEQFF
TGTGCCAGCAGCTTGAGGTTGGGGGACGACAATGAGCAGTTCTTC
>.|TRBJ2-2|TRBV4-3|15|.
CASSQAKAYTGELFF
TGCGCCAGCAGCCAAGCTAAAGCCTACACCGGGGAGCTGTTTTTT
>TRBD1|TRBJ1-2|TRBV2|14|.
CASNQQGAGYGYTF
TGTGCCAGCAACCAACAGGGGGCAGGCTATGGCTACACCTTC
>.|TRBJ2-3|TRBV5-6|18|.
CASSLGYTGLPSTDTQYF
TGTGCCAGCAGCTTGGGATATACAGGGCTCCCGAGCACAGATACGCAGTATTTT
>.|TRBJ2-5|TRBV9|15|.
CASSVGTTSQETQYF
TGTGCCAGCAGCGTAGGGACTACTAGTCAAGAGACCCAGTACTTC
>.|TRBJ2-7|TRBV6-5|14|once
CASSPDSDSYEQYF
TGTGCCAGCAGCCCCGACAGTGACTCCTACGAGCAGTACTTC